This T cell receptor beta chain was documented in a study of PD-1 and CTLA-4 blockade in melanoma. There are 16 residues in the CDR3. The V end lost 0 bases, the J end lost 2 bases, and 15 bases lay between the germline ends. CDR1 and CDR2 (germline): SGHKS, YYEKEE (reference sequence). The method was immunoSEQ multiplex PCR; TCRdb's version includes in-frame clones alone and lacks a portion of them. Found here are about 28,000 clones, about 89% of them singletons; the top ten hold about 8.5%. Sequenced here: CD8+ T cells from peripheral blood, sampled before anti-PD-1 treatment. The clonotype originates from a human donor with melanoma. The chain uses TRBV5-5 and TRBJ2-7; possibly TRBD1 for D (6 bases). CDR3 in amino acids: CASSLDRDNPTYEQYF. CDR3 bases: TGTGCCAGCAGCTTGGACCGGGACAACCCCACCTACGAGCAGTACTTC.